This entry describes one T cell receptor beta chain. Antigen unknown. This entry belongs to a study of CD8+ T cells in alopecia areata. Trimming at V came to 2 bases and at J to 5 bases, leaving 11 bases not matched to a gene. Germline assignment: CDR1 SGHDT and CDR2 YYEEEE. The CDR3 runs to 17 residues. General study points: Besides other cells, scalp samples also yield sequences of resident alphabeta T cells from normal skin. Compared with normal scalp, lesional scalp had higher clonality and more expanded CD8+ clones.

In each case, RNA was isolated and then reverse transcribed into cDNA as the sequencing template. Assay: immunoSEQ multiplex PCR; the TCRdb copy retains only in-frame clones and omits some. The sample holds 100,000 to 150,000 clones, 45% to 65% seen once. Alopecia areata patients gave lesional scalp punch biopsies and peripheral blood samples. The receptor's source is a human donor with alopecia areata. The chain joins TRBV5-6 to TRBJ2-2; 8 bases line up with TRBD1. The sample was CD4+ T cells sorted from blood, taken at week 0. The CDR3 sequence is CASSLYGDRGGTGELFF. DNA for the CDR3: TGTGCCAGCAGCTTATACGGTGACAGGGGCGGGACCGGGGAGCTGTTTTTT.